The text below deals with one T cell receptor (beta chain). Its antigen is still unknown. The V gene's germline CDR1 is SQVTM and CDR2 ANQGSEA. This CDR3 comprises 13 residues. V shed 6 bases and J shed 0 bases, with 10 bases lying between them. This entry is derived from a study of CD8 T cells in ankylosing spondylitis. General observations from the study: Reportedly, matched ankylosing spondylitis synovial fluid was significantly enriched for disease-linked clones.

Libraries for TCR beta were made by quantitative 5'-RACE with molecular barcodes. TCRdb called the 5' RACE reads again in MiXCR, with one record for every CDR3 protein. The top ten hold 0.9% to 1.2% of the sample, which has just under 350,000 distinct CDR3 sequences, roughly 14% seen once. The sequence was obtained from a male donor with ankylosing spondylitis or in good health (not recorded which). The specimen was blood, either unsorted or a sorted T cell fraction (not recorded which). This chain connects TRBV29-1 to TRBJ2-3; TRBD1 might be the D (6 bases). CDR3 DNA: TGCAGCGTCAACAGGGTTAGCACAGATACGCAGTATTTT. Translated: CSVNRVSTDTQYF.